This TCR beta chain emerged from a study of regulatory T cells in long-lasting Graves disease. Both iRepertoire HTBI primers and Arm-PCR of CDR3 regions were used to build the TCR beta libraries. TCRdb re-analysed the multiplex PCR reads in MiXCR, keeping a single row per CDR3 protein. The table includes 300,000 or so distinct CDR3 sequences, 20% detected once. Documented time point: persistent/refractory GD, antithyroid drugs over 5 years with positive TRAb. Construction of the TCR library relied on RNA isolated from PBMCs. Under American Thyroid Association guidelines, Graves' disease was diagnosed. General study points: TRBV28, TRBJ1-2 and TRBJ2-5 were favored in persistent disease.

Germline V gives CDR1 LGHNA, CDR2 YSLEER. The ends were cut back, 0 bases at V and 4 bases at J, with 18 bases in the middle. The CDR3 runs 17 residues. Of note for this clonotype: Antigen specificity is unknown.

The sample consisted of peripheral blood mononuclear cells (PBMCs), taken when the disease was refractory, from a patient treated with antithyroid drugs. This chain uses TRBV4-3 with TRBJ1-1, with TRBD1 as a possible D gene (5 bases). This TCR was recovered from a female donor with Graves disease. The DNA for the CDR3 is TGCGCCAGCAGCCAAGATATCTGGGCAGGGCGCTCCACTGAAGCTTTCTTT. It encodes CASSQDIWAGRSTEAFF.